The T cell receptor beta chain described here comes from a study of blood T cell repertoires in COVID-19. Overall study: Both acute and convalescent COVID-19 samples were obtained from the United States, Italy and Spain. The analysed material was cDNA or gDNA that came from T cells, B-cell-depleted T cells, or PBMCs.

Authors' analysis steps: The assay estimated nucleated cells by amplifying reference gene primers. Produced via immunoSEQ multiplex PCR; TCRdb's table is partial and in-frame only. V and J calls plus clone size are reproduced from that table; the DNA served to infer D and trimming. Of roughly 260,000 clones in the sample, roughly 80% are singletons; the top ten hold around 5%. CDR1 LGHDT and CDR2 YNNKEL come from the germline V gene (reference sequence). V dropped 3 bases and J dropped 4; count of bases not matched to a gene: 5. The CDR3 has 15 residues. This clone appeared a single time. The clonotype originates from a woman aged 70-85 years with acute or convalescent COVID-19. The sample was peripheral blood. V usage is TRBV3-1 (or the pseudogene TRBV3-2) and J usage is TRBJ2-7, with TRBD2 identical over 11 bases. The CDR3 loop reads CASSQGSGGDYEQYF. DNA for the CDR3: TGTGCCAGCAGCCAGGGTAGCGGGGGGGATTACGAGCAGTACTTC.